This TCR beta chain is from a study of T-cell reconstitution after alpha-beta-depleted transplantation in children. This clonotype was seen repeatedly, ten times or more. One end of the junction does not line up with germline, which may come from a read error. Unique molecular identifiers were used to barcode this TCRbeta library. Using its own MiXCR run on the PCR reads, TCRdb lists one record per CDR3 protein. Of hundreds of thousands of distinct CDR3 sequences listed, 10% to 15% are singletons. Germline loops: CDR1 MNHEY, CDR2 SVGAGI. The CDR3 has 16 amino acids. The starting material was PBMCs, obtained from the stem cell graft. The clonotype originates from a human donor who donated a stem cell graft to a child with Fanconi anemia. The J gene is TRBJ2-6, the V gene TRBV6-5; either TRBD1 or TRBD2 may fit D (5 bases each). For the CDR3, the DNA is TGTGCCAGCAGATACTCCCAGGGAGCTGGGGCCAACGTCCTGACTTTC. Residues: CASRYSQGAGANVLTF.